The 21 T cell receptor beta chains presented below share a single source sample, sequenced in a study of Ad26.COV2.S vaccination and SARS-CoV-2 variants. Treatment defined: some 20 received Ad26.COV2.S at low or high dose, single or two shots; about 5 received placebo; per-sample allocation not given. Samples were taken on day 63 after the first vaccine or placebo injection. Measured with immunoSEQ multiplex PCR; TCRdb has only the in-frame clones, and not every one. The sample lists more than 400,000 clones; 92% were seen once. This sample comprised peripheral blood, obtained in a trial of Ad26.COV2.S vaccine versus placebo. Receptors were obtained from a person between 18 and 60 years old who received the Ad26.COV2.S COVID-19 vaccine or a placebo.

This rearrangement joins TRBV28 to TRBJ2-7, with D perhaps matching TRBD2 (5 bases). CDR1 is MDHEN and CDR2 is SYDVKM in the germline V gene. Trimming shortened V by 10 bases and J by 6 bases, and 13 bases separated the two germline ends. The CDR3 consists of 11 residues. CDR3 nucleotide sequence: TGTGCCACCGCCCGGGGTTTCGAGCAGTACTTC. Protein product: CATARGFEQYF.

The chain recombines TRBV19 with TRBJ1-1; D uncertain. Looked up from germline, CDR1 is LNHDA and CDR2 is SQIVND (reference sequence). This CDR3 spans 14 amino acids. Trimming took 5 bases from V and 4 from J, leaving 14 bases between them. The chain's CDR3 is CASSAGYGGTEAFF. For the CDR3, the DNA is TGTGCCAGTAGTGCTGGGTATGGTGGCACTGAAGCTTTCTTT.

This chain connects TRBV5-4 to TRBJ1-1, with D hard to call. Trimming shortened V by 0 bases and J by 0 bases, and 15 bases separated the two germline ends. Germline-derived CDR1 and CDR2 are SGHNT and YYREEE (reference sequence). The CDR3 loop spans 17 amino acids. The CDR3 sequence: CASSLGNILLMNTEAFF. The CDR3 bases are TGTGCCAGCAGCTTGGGAAACATTCTTTTAATGAACACTGAAGCTTTCTTT.

The chain combines TRBV6-5 with TRBJ2-1; D is unclear. The V gene lost 2 bases and the J gene lost 7 bases, with 12 bases spanning the gap. The CDR3 contains 14 residues. From germline, CDR1 is MNHEY and CDR2 SVGAGI. This CDR3 is CASSYVGRQNEQFF. The DNA of the CDR3 is TGTGCCAGCAGTTACGTTGGCAGGCAGAATGAGCAGTTCTTC.

This rearrangement joins TRBV7-9 to TRBJ2-1; 8 bases agree with TRBD1. Trimming took 3 bases from V and 7 from J; bases not matched to a gene: 11. The CDR3 length is 16 residues. The germline V gene encodes CDR1 SEHNR and CDR2 FQNEAQ (reference sequence). The CDR3 nucleotides are TGTGCCAGCAGCTTTACGAGGCAGGGGGCGGGTAATGAGCAGTTCTTC. Amino acid sequence: CASSFTRQGAGNEQFF. The full variable domain, rest sourced from reference TRBV7-9 and TRBJ2-1, is DTGVSQNPRHKITKRGQNVTFRCDPISEHNRLYWYRQTLGQGPEFLTYFQNEAQLEKSRLLSDRFSAERPKGSFSTLEIQRTEQGDSAMYLCASSFTRQGAGNEQFFGPGTRLTVL.

The chain uses TRBV6-2 or TRBV6-3 and TRBJ1-2; maybe TRBD1 (5 bases). This CDR3 contains 15 residues. The ends were cut back, 3 bases at V and 4 bases at J, with 15 bases in the middle. The germline CDR1 and CDR2 sequences are MNHEY and SVGEGT. The CDR3 spells CASSYNDRFSYGYTF. CDR3 sequence (DNA): TGTGCCAGCAGTTATAACGACAGATTCTCCTATGGCTACACCTTC.

The chain joins TRBV7-2 to TRBJ2-5; TRBD2 agrees at 12 bases. Germline trimming cut 5 bases from V and 3 bases from J; bases unmatched to any gene: 10. CDR3 length equals 17 residues. Germline CDR1 is SGHTA and CDR2 is FQGNSA. In DNA, the CDR3 is TGTGCCAGCAGCGGACAACTAGCGGGGGGTTGGAAAGAGACCCAGTACTTC. Protein: CASSGQLAGGWKETQYF.

The chain carries TRBV13 and TRBJ1-2, with D unresolved. V was cut by 0 bases and J by 6 bases, with 14 bases left in between. This CDR3 contains 15 residues. In germline, CDR1 is PRHDT, CDR2 FYEKMQ (reference sequence). CDR3 nucleotides: TGTGCCAGCAGCTTAGGCCTAAATCGGGGAGATGGCTACACCTTC. Protein: CASSLGLNRGDGYTF.

Only one count was recorded for this clone. The chain recombines TRBV6-5 with TRBJ1-2; 10 bases agree with TRBD1. Unmatched junction bases numbered 11, after V lost 8 bases and J lost 5 bases. Germline CDR1 MNHEY, CDR2 SVGAGI. The CDR3 totals 15 residues. The CDR3 here is CASGGETGGGYGYTF. CDR3 coding DNA: TGTGCCAGCGGAGGAGAGACAGGGGGCGGTTATGGCTACACCTTC.

The rearrangement uses TRBV24-1 and TRBJ2-2; no reliable D call. The CDR3 has 14 amino acids. V was cut by 5 bases and J by 1 base, with 7 bases left in between. Germline V lookup: CDR1 KGHDR, CDR2 SFDVKD. The CDR3 DNA is TGTGCCACCAGTGTCTCAGGGAACACCGGGGAGCTGTTTTTT. Translated: CATSVSGNTGELFF.

Concerning this clone: A read error may produce the germline difference seen at one junction end. The chain combines TRBV25-1 with TRBJ2-1, with TRBD2 identical over 11 bases. Germline CDR1 reads MGHDK; CDR2 reads SYGVNS. The CDR3 is 17 residues long. In DNA form, the CDR3 reads TGTGCCAGCAGTGAATCGGCTAGCGGGGGGTCCTATAATGAGCAGTTCTTC. The encoded protein is CASSESASGGSYNEQFF.

The chain carries TRBV6-5 and TRBJ1-2; tentatively, D is TRBD1 (6 bases). Trimming left V 4 bases short and J 8 bases short, with 17 bases between. Germline V gene lookup returns CDR1 MNHEY and CDR2 SVGAGI. The CDR3 contains 14 residues. CDR3 sequence (DNA): TGTGCCAGCAGTTCTTCAGGGGCCCTGGGAGGCTACACCTTC. Its protein is CASSSSGALGGYTF.

V usage is TRBV30 and J usage is TRBJ2-1; D not resolved. CDR1 is GTSNPN and CDR2 is SVGIG in the germline V gene (reference sequence). CDR3 size: 14 residues. Trimming shortened V by 4 bases and J by 3 bases, and 13 bases separated the two germline ends. CDR3 amino acids: CAWKRDGVYNEQFF. CDR3 nucleotides: TGTGCCTGGAAAAGGGATGGGGTCTACAATGAGCAGTTCTTC.

J is TRBJ1-1 and V is TRBV5-5; D remains unclear. CDR1 and CDR2 (germline): SGHKS, YYEKEE (reference sequence). The CDR3 is made up of 14 amino acids. The germline V and J ends were trimmed by 4 bases and 4 bases, with 14 bases remaining between them. For the CDR3, the DNA is TGTGCCAGCAGCCAGAGACCTTCTGGCACTGAAGCTTTCTTT. This encodes CASSQRPSGTEAFF.

This chain uses TRBV6-1 with TRBJ2-5; the D gene is possibly TRBD1 (5 bases). The CDR3 runs to 15 residues. Looked up from germline, CDR1 is MNHNS and CDR2 is SASEGT. V gave up 1 base and J gave up 7 bases, with 16 bases separating them. The CDR3 region is CASSEGRQLGRTQYF. In DNA form, the CDR3 reads TGTGCCAGCAGTGAAGGACGACAGCTCGGGCGGACCCAGTACTTC.

V and J are TRBV9 and TRBJ1-2, with 9 bases fitting TRBD1. Losses at the gene ends were 3 bases for V and 2 bases for J; bases not matched to a gene: 11. The germline V gene has CDR1 SGDLS and CDR2 YYNGEE. The CDR3 consists of 17 residues. The CDR3 nucleotides are TGTGCCAGCAGCGCATCCAGGACAGGGGTTAACAACTATGGCTACACCTTC. Translating gives CASSASRTGVNNYGYTF.

The chain combines TRBV7-2 with TRBJ1-3; D unresolved. Trimming took off 4 bases at V and 5 bases at J, with 21 bases between the two ends. The germline gives CDR1 SGHTA, CDR2 FQGNSA. The CDR3 spans 17 residues. CDR3 coding DNA: TGTGCCAGCAGCTCGCATCAAATTATGGGCACTAGAAACACCATATATTTT. It codes for CASSSHQIMGTRNTIYF.

The chain couples TRBV10-2 to TRBJ2-1, with 13 bases identical to TRBD2. Trimming cost V 7 bases and J 2 bases; bases outside gene matches: 11. Germline V gives CDR1 WSHSY, CDR2 SAAADI. CDR3 length: 18 amino acids. The CDR3 region has the DNA TGCGCCAGCAAGGATTTGACTAGCGGGGGGTGGCCCTACAATGAGCAGTTCTTC. This encodes CASKDLTSGGWPYNEQFF.

The V and J genes are TRBV10-1 and TRBJ2-3; TRBD2 might be the D (5 bases). The CDR3 is 17 amino acids. Germline V CDR1 and CDR2: WNHNN, SYGVQD (reference sequence). Trimming left V 1 base short and J 2 bases short, with 16 bases between. CDR3 region: CASSEWIGETSTDTQYF. Here the CDR3 DNA reads TGCGCCAGCAGTGAGTGGATTGGGGAGACATCCACAGATACGCAGTATTTT.

This clone has just one count. The chain recombines TRBV10-2 with TRBJ2-1; 8 bases map to TRBD2. Germline values: CDR1 WSHSY, CDR2 SAAADI. V was pared by 3 bases and J by 3 bases, with 4 bases of the junction left unmatched. The CDR3 runs 15 residues. The DNA for the CDR3 is TGCGCCAGCAGTGAATCGCTAGCGGGCTACAATGAGCAGTTCTTC. This encodes CASSESLAGYNEQFF.

V usage is TRBV19 and J usage is TRBJ2-1; 8 nucleotides line up with TRBD2. Germline V gene data show CDR1 as LNHDA and CDR2 as SQIVND (reference sequence). CDR3 length: 14 residues. The V segment lost 3 bases and the J segment 5 bases; nucleotides outside the gene matches: 3. The CDR3 sequence: CASSIGGANNEQFF. The CDR3 coding sequence is TGTGCCAGTAGTATCGGGGGGGCGAACAATGAGCAGTTCTTC.